This TCR beta chain was recovered during a study of blood T cell repertoires in COVID-19. Looking at the study overall: Italy, Spain and the United States were the sources of the convalescent and acute COVID-19 samples. Sources were T cells, B-cell-depleted T cells, or PBMCs; the material itself was cDNA or gDNA.

The ends lost 0 bases at V and 5 bases at J; junction bases unmatched: 5. The CDR3 runs 15 residues. The germline CDR1 and CDR2 sequences are LGHNA and YSLEER. The data were produced by immunoSEQ multiplex PCR, yet TCRdb's version contains in-frame clones alone and is incomplete. Of around 70,000 clones listed, 80% to 90% were seen once; the top ten hold approximately 5.1%. The sequence derives from a woman aged 80 or over with active or convalescent COVID-19. The V gene is TRBV4-3, the J gene TRBJ2-7, with 9 bases matching TRBD1. The sequenced sample was peripheral blood. CDR3 in amino acids: CASSQDSGTGNEQYF. In nucleotides, the CDR3 is TGCGCCAGCAGCCAAGACTCCGGGACAGGGAACGAGCAGTACTTC.